Presented here are 7 T cell receptor beta chains from one specimen sequenced in a study of identical twins. TCRdb re-analysed the 5' RACE reads in MiXCR, keeping a single row per CDR3 protein. Of about 700,000 distinct CDR3 sequences in the sample, roughly 6% were seen once. Source material: naive T cells sorted from blood. These receptors were taken from a man aged 18 to 29 in good health.

This clonotype occurred a few times. This rearrangement joins TRBV20-1 to TRBJ1-6; D ambiguous. V was clipped by 4 bases and J by 7 bases, with 14 bases between them. The CDR3 is 14 residues long. CDR1 and CDR2 (germline): DFQATT, SNEGSKA (reference sequence). The DNA of the CDR3 is TGCAGTGCTATAGAAAGTTCGCTGAATTCACCCCTCCACTTT. Its protein product is CSAIESSLNSPLHF.

This clonotype has ten or more counts. The CDR3 is CASRKFSQGNTGELFF. The CDR3 DNA is TGTGCCAGCAGGAAGTTCTCCCAGGGAAACACCGGGGAGCTGTTTTTT. The chain has TRBV25-1 and TRBJ2-2, with a tentative D call TRBD1 (5 bases). CDR3 length: 16 residues. V was shortened by 6 bases and J by 2 bases, with 16 bases between the two germline ends. CDR1 MGHDK and CDR2 SYGVNS come from the germline V gene.

In this sample, this clonotype turned up many times. The J gene is TRBJ2-5, the V gene TRBV5-6; D ambiguous. Germline V gene lookup returns CDR1 SGHDT and CDR2 YYEEEE. Trimming removed 2 bases from V and 5 bases from J, with 19 bases in between. The CDR3 is 16 amino acids. The CDR3 spells CASSFPDGYLSETQYF. The CDR3 bases are TGTGCCAGCAGCTTCCCGGACGGGTATCTTTCTGAGACCCAGTACTTC.

This clonotype was seen many times. CDR3 coding DNA: TGTGCCAGCAGCGTAGCAGGGGGCAGGATCAATGAGCAGTTCTTC. Amino acid sequence: CASSVAGGRINEQFF. The chain joins TRBV9 to TRBJ2-1, with 8 bases lining up with TRBD1. Germline CDR1 reads SGDLS; CDR2 reads YYNGEE. CDR3 length: 15 amino acids. V trimming: 0 bases; J trimming: 6 bases; junction bases outside the gene matches: 5.

This clonotype was detected only a few times. The genes are TRBV7-6 and TRBJ2-1; D unclear. V gave up 2 bases and J gave up 7 bases, with 15 bases separating them. CDR1 is SGHVS, CDR2 FNYEAQ, per germline. The CDR3 covers 15 residues. The CDR3 protein is CASSLLSGSKNEQFF. For the CDR3, the DNA is TGTGCCAGCAGCTTACTCTCCGGGTCCAAAAATGAGCAGTTCTTC.

This clonotype showed up just a few times. The chain recombines TRBV4-3 with TRBJ2-7, with D possibly TRBD2 on 5 matching bases. Between the trimmed V and J ends, which lost 0 bases and 2 bases, there was a span of 14 bases. CDR3 length: 16 amino acids. CDR1 is LGHNA, CDR2 YSLEER, per germline. Here the CDR3 reads CASSQDPGLLAYEQYF. The CDR3 nucleotides read TGCGCCAGCAGCCAAGATCCCGGACTGCTGGCCTACGAGCAGTACTTC.

This clonotype has a count of ten or more. The V gene is TRBV24-1, the J gene TRBJ2-4; D is ambiguous. The V and J ends lost 4 bases and 0 bases respectively, with 9 bases between them. The CDR3 extends over 15 amino acids. Germline-derived CDR1 and CDR2 are KGHDR and SFDVKD. The CDR3 coding sequence is TGTGCCACCAGTGACTCGGGCCTAGCCAAAAACATTCAGTACTTC. As protein: CATSDSGLAKNIQYF.